Each of the 18 T cell receptor beta chains below was sequenced from the same sample in a study of CD8+ T cells in alopecia areata. Treatment defined: oral pan-JAK inhibitor, 5-10 mg twice daily. Reverse transcription of extracted RNA yielded cDNA, which provided the sequencing template. The assay was immunoSEQ multiplex PCR, and TCRdb's table has in-frame clones only and misses some. The sample shows fewer than 250,000 clones, approximately 56% of them seen only once. The sample was CD4+ T cells sorted from blood, taken at week 4, from a patient treated with tofacitinib. The receptors come from a human donor with alopecia areata.

As DNA, the CDR3 is TGTGCCTGGAAGTTTGCGGGAGACACCTACGAGCAGTACTTC. Amino acid sequence: CAWKFAGDTYEQYF. This sequence joins TRBV30 and TRBJ2-7; 7 positions agree with TRBD2. Germline loops: CDR1 GTSNPN, CDR2 SVGIG (reference sequence). Trimming at V came to 4 bases and at J to 2 bases, leaving 8 bases not matched to a gene. The CDR3 contains 14 residues.

V gene TRBV2 combines with J gene TRBJ2-7; D gene uncertain. The V end was cut by 6 bases, the J end by 2 bases, with 8 bases between. In germline, CDR1 is SNHLY, CDR2 FYNNEI. CDR3 length equals 12 residues. CDR3 DNA: TGTGCCAGCAGCAATGGGGCCTACGAGCAGTACTTC. It is translated as CASSNGAYEQYF.

DNA of the CDR3: TGCAGCGCACAGACGGGGGCTTTTGGGTACGAGCAGTACTTC. This sequence encodes CSAQTGAFGYEQYF. V usage is TRBV29-1 and J usage is TRBJ2-7, with D perhaps TRBD1 or TRBD2 (6 bases each). V dropped 7 bases and J dropped 4 bases, with 20 bases sitting between them. The length of the CDR3 is 14 residues. From germline, CDR1 is SQVTM and CDR2 ANQGSEA.

V and J are TRBV29-1 and TRBJ2-7; no definite D call. The CDR3 spans 12 residues. V lost 4 bases, J lost 0 bases, and 7 bases lay in between. The V gene's germline CDR1 is SQVTM and CDR2 ANQGSEA. CDR3 sequence reads: CSVGLTSYEQYF. For the CDR3, the DNA is TGCAGCGTTGGTCTAACCTCCTACGAGCAGTACTTC.

This clone has a single count. This same CDR3 is encoded by further DNA sequences in the sample. J is TRBJ2-6 and V is TRBV30, with no clear D. The germline CDR1 and CDR2 sequences are GTSNPN and SVGIG (reference sequence). This CDR3 contains 15 residues. Trimming took 0 bases from V and 0 from J, leaving 6 bases between them. Written as DNA, the CDR3 is TGTGCCTGGAGTGTACGCCTCTCTGGGGCCAACGTCCTGACTTTC. Amino acid sequence: CAWSVRLSGANVLTF. The whole variable domain, filled in from reference TRBV30 and TRBJ2-6, reads SQTIHQWPATLVQPVGSPLSLECTVEGTSNPNLYWYRQAAGRGLQLLFYSVGIGQISSEVPQNLSASRPQDRQFILSSKKLLLSDSGFYLCAWSVRLSGANVLTFGAGSRLTVL.

The rearrangement uses TRBV7-9 and TRBJ2-2; D is uncertain. CDR3 length equals 14 residues. CDR1 and CDR2 from the germline V gene are SEHNR and FQNEAQ (reference sequence). With 0 bases removed from V and 4 bases from J, the gap between germline ends came to 6 bases. The chain's CDR3 is CASSLASTTGELFF. CDR3 nucleotide sequence: TGTGCCAGCAGCTTAGCGTCTACCACCGGGGAGCTGTTTTTT.

The chain links TRBV30 to TRBJ2-2; D is unresolved. The germline CDR1 and CDR2 sequences are GTSNPN and SVGIG (reference sequence). The germline V and J ends were trimmed by 5 bases and 1 base, with 14 bases remaining between them. The CDR3 is 15 residues long. Here the CDR3 reads CAWFRGRKNTGELFF. CDR3 sequence (DNA): TGTGCCTGGTTCAGAGGACGAAAGAACACCGGGGAGCTGTTTTTT.

The CDR3 nucleotides are TGCAGCGCCGGACTAGCGGGGGGTTTAGGCAATGAGCAGTTCTTC. Protein product: CSAGLAGGLGNEQFF. The chain has TRBV29-1 and TRBJ2-1, with 14 bases lining up with TRBD2. V shed 7 bases, J shed 6 bases, and the junction held 8 bases outside the gene matches. The CDR3 runs 15 residues. Germline loops: CDR1 SQVTM, CDR2 ANQGSEA.

This clone was recorded a few times. The V and J genes are TRBV19 and TRBJ2-6, with D uncertain. V was clipped by 5 bases and J by 4 bases, with 6 bases between them. The CDR3 runs to 13 residues. Germline CDR1 reads LNHDA; CDR2 reads SQIVND (reference sequence). The CDR3 spells CASSLIGANVLTF. The DNA for the CDR3 is TGTGCCAGTAGTCTAATCGGGGCCAACGTCCTGACTTTC.

The chain recombines TRBV7-2 with TRBJ2-7, with 8 bases lining up with TRBD1. The CDR3 runs 13 residues. From germline, CDR1 is SGHTA and CDR2 FQGNSA. With V trimmed by 4 bases and J by 5 bases, 4 bases remained unmatched. The CDR3 bases are TGTGCCAGCAGCTCTGACAGGGGCCACGAGCAGTACTTC. It is translated as CASSSDRGHEQYF.

This chain connects TRBV29-1 to TRBJ2-3; 11 nucleotides line up with TRBD1. The V and J ends lost 7 bases and 4 bases, in that order; junction bases with no gene match: 7. CDR3 length equals 14 residues. The V gene's germline CDR1 is SQVTM and CDR2 ANQGSEA. The CDR3 spells CSAGQGASSDTQYF. CDR3 nucleotide sequence: TGCAGCGCAGGACAGGGGGCAAGTTCAGATACGCAGTATTTT.

This chain joins TRBV5-4 and TRBJ2-5, with 10 nucleotides matching TRBD2. After removal of 0 bases from V and 5 bases from J, the junction contained 10 bases not matched to a gene. From germline, CDR1 is SGHNT and CDR2 YYREEE (reference sequence). The CDR3 covers 17 residues. CDR3 amino acids: CASSLGVSGRVLETQYF. Written as DNA, the CDR3 is TGTGCCAGCAGCTTGGGAGTCAGCGGGAGGGTCCTGGAGACCCAGTACTTC.

The rearrangement uses TRBV18 and TRBJ2-5; D is possibly TRBD2 (6 bases). V was trimmed by 3 bases and J by 3 bases, leaving 11 bases between them. Germline CDR1 reads KGHSH; CDR2 reads LQKENI. The CDR3 runs 14 residues. In nucleotides, the CDR3 is TGTGCCAGCTCACCGCCAGCGGGCGAAGAGACCCAGTACTTC. Its protein product is CASSPPAGEETQYF.

The chain combines TRBV25-1 with TRBJ2-5; maybe TRBD1 (6 bases). V was clipped by 2 bases and J by 1 base, with 11 bases between them. The CDR3 length is 15 residues. Looked up from germline, CDR1 is MGHDK and CDR2 is SYGVNS. The DNA of the CDR3 is TGTGCCAGCAGTGAAGGACAGCTCCTCCAAGAGACCCAGTACTTC. This encodes CASSEGQLLQETQYF.

The V gene is TRBV29-1, the J gene TRBJ2-1, with 7 bases that match TRBD1. Trimming at V came to 5 bases and at J to 4 bases, leaving 8 bases not matched to a gene. CDR3 length: 14 residues. Germline V gene lookup returns CDR1 SQVTM and CDR2 ANQGSEA. The CDR3 nucleotides are TGCAGCGTTCGGACAGGTGGAGATTACAATGAGCAGTTCTTC. Encoded protein: CSVRTGGDYNEQFF.

V and J are TRBV29-1 and TRBJ2-7; 14 bases are a match to TRBD2. The CDR3 totals 15 residues. Germline assignment: CDR1 SQVTM and CDR2 ANQGSEA. The trim removed 6 bases at V and 5 bases at J, leaving 9 bases unmatched. CDR3 coding DNA: TGCAGCGTAACCGGGACTAGCGGGAGTCAAAACGAGCAGTACTTC. Its translation is CSVTGTSGSQNEQYF.

This clone was seen a few times. The chain combines TRBV29-1 with TRBJ2-7, with a weak D call TRBD1 (6 bases). CDR3 length: 14 residues. Deletions cut 5 bases from V and 0 bases from J, with 14 bases between. Per germline, CDR1 SQVTM and CDR2 ANQGSEA. The CDR3 region is CSVTTGISSYEQYF. CDR3 sequence (DNA): TGCAGCGTTACGACAGGCATAAGCTCCTACGAGCAGTACTTC.

The chain joins TRBV28 to TRBJ1-2; the match to TRBD1 covers 7 bases. CDR3 length equals 14 residues. The V gene end was trimmed by 11 bases and the J gene end by 3 bases; junction bases not matched to a gene: 12. Per the germline V gene, CDR1 is MDHEN and CDR2 is SYDVKM. The CDR3: CASSGDRHYYGYTF. CDR3 in DNA: TGTGCCTCGAGTGGGGACAGACATTACTATGGCTACACCTTC.